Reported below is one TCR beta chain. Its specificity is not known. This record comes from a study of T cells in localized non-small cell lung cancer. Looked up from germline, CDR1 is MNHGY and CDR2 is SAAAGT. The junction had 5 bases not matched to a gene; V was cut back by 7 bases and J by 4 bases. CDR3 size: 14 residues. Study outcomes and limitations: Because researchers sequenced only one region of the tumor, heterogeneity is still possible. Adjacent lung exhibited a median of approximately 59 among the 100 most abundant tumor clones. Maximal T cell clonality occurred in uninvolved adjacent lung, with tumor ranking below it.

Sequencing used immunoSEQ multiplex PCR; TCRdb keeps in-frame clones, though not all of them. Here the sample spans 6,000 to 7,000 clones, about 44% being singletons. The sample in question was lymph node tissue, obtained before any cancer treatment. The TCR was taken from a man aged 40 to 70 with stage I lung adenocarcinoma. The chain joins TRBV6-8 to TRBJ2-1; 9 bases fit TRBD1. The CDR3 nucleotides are TGTGCCAGCAATAAACAGGGGGCTTACAATGAGCAGTTCTTC. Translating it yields CASNKQGAYNEQFF.